This is a list of T cell receptor beta chains from one sample in a study of cytomegalovirus exposure and HLA in healthy donors. Only in-frame clones appear in the TCRdb table, and some are missing; sequencing was by immunoSEQ multiplex PCR. This table holds about 55,000 clones, 70% to 85% found once. Material for sequencing was PBMCs. These receptors all stem from a young man in good health and CMV-seronegative. Each CDR3 is given with its conserved first and last residue. The D gene is left open where the match is weak. Rows may omit the clone size; those that give it use once, few, many or a size class.

abundance	v_gene	j_gene	d_gene	CDR3aa	CDR3nt
-	TRBV5-1	TRBJ2-7	-	CASSLAVGSYEQYF	TGCGCCAGCAGCTTGGCCGTCGGTTCCTACGAGCAGTACTTC
-	TRBV6-7	TRBJ1-1	-	CASSYSTRTAEAFF	TGTGCCAGCAGTTACTCCACTAGGACTGCTGAAGCTTTCTTT
-	TRBV2	TRBJ1-4	-	CASSSGRGNEKLFF	TGTGCCAGCAGCTCGGGGCGGGGAAATGAAAAACTGTTTTTT
-	TRBV19	TRBJ2-2	TRBD1	CASKETGGTGELFF	TGTGCCAGTAAGGAGACAGGGGGCACCGGGGAGCTGTTTTTT
-	TRBV10-1	TRBJ2-7	TRBD1	CASSVPQGQGSYEQYF	TGCGCCAGCAGTGTACCGCAGGGACAGGGGTCCTACGAGCAGTACTTC
-	TRBV7-9	TRBJ1-2	-	CASSVQGQGYTF	TGTGCCAGCAGCGTACAGGGTCAGGGCTACACCTTC
-	TRBV7-9	TRBJ2-1	TRBD1	CAIGQGTYNEQFF	TGTGCCATAGGACAGGGTACCTACAATGAGCAGTTCTTC
-	TRBV18	TRBJ2-6	TRBD1	CASSASLTGSSGANVLTF	TGTGCCAGCTCCGCCTCCCTGACAGGGAGCTCTGGGGCCAACGTCCTGACTTTC
-	TRBV28	TRBJ1-3	-	CASSMQGPGNTIYF	TGTGCCAGCAGTATGCAGGGCCCTGGAAACACCATATATTTT
once	TRBV5-1	TRBJ2-1	-	CASSLAVSGSVGNEQFF	TGCGCCAGCAGCTTGGCCGTATCGGGGTCCGTCGGCAATGAGCAGTTCTTC
-	TRBV6-1	TRBJ2-7	-	CASSEPMNPRQSYEQYF	TGTGCCAGCAGTGAACCTATGAACCCGAGACAGTCCTACGAGCAGTACTTC
-	TRBV7-8	TRBJ1-2	-	CASSTSSGGGPGYGYTF	TGTGCCAGCAGCACCTCGAGCGGCGGGGGACCAGGCTATGGCTACACCTTC
-	TRBV7-2	TRBJ2-7	TRBD2	CASSSPGLAGGRLYEQYF	TGTGCCAGCAGCTCACCGGGACTAGCGGGGGGGCGCCTCTACGAGCAGTACTTC
once	TRBV19	TRBJ2-3	-	CATSGLGLTDTQYF	TGTGCCACCTCAGGTCTGGGGCTCACAGATACGCAGTATTTT
-	TRBV4-2	TRBJ2-7	TRBD1	CASSQATTGVDEQYF	TGTGCCAGCAGCCAAGCGACGACAGGGGTCGACGAGCAGTACTTC
-	TRBV6-6	TRBJ2-1	TRBD1	CASRTGGSDEQFF	TGTGCCAGCAGGACAGGGGGCTCGGATGAGCAGTTCTTC
-	TRBV7-9	TRBJ1-5	-	CASSEQGRLKPQHF	TGTGCCAGCAGCGAACAGGGAAGGCTGAAGCCCCAGCATTTT
-	TRBV6-5	TRBJ2-7	TRBD1	CASSYHPGQGGDEQYF	TGTGCCAGCAGTTACCACCCGGGACAGGGAGGTGACGAGCAGTACTTC
-	TRBV5-1	TRBJ2-1	TRBD2	CASSPRAGTSGRNEQFF	TGCGCCAGCAGCCCAAGAGCTGGGACTAGCGGGAGAAATGAGCAGTTCTTC
-	TRBV18	TRBJ2-3	TRBD1	CASSPPDRGDTQYF	TGTGCCAGCTCACCCCCGGACAGGGGAGATACGCAGTATTTT
-	TRBV4-1	TRBJ2-7	-	CASSQVINSYEQYF	TGCGCCAGCAGCCAAGTCATAAACTCCTACGAGCAGTACTTC
-	TRBV4-3	TRBJ2-6	-	CASSQILTSGANVLTF	TGCGCCAGCAGCCAGATACTGACTTCTGGGGCCAACGTCCTGACTTTC
-	TRBV5-1	TRBJ1-1	TRBD1	CASSTGTGRRTEAFF	TGCGCCAGCAGCACTGGGACAGGGCGTCGCACTGAAGCTTTCTTT
-	TRBV6-1	TRBJ2-1	TRBD2	CASSEALGLAGMNEQFF	TGTGCCAGCAGTGAAGCTCTAGGACTAGCGGGGATGAATGAGCAGTTCTTC
-	TRBV7-2	TRBJ2-5	-	CASSFSGLKETQYF	TGTGCCAGCAGCTTTTCTGGACTAAAAGAGACCCAGTACTTC
-	TRBV12-5	TRBJ2-7	TRBD2	CASGRLLAGGPYEQYF	TGTGCTAGTGGCCGCCTCCTAGCGGGAGGCCCCTACGAGCAGTACTTC
-	TRBV18	TRBJ2-1	TRBD2	CASSPPSSGGTHNEQFF	TGTGCCAGCTCACCTCCCTCTAGCGGGGGGACTCACAATGAGCAGTTCTTC
-	TRBV5-1	TRBJ1-1	-	CASSLLTGAMNTEAFF	TGCGCCAGCAGCTTGCTGACAGGAGCAATGAACACTGAAGCTTTCTTT
-	TRBV7-2	TRBJ2-5	TRBD2	CASSPSGGRYQETQYF	TGTGCCAGCAGCCCTAGCGGGGGGCGGTACCAAGAGACCCAGTACTTC
-	TRBV19	TRBJ1-1	TRBD1	CASSFRTGRNTEAFF	TGTGCCAGTAGTTTCCGGACAGGGCGGAACACTGAAGCTTTCTTT
-	TRBV5-1	TRBJ2-1	TRBD1	CASRDRDFNEQFF	TGCGCCAGCAGGGACAGGGATTTTAATGAGCAGTTCTTC
-	TRBV28	TRBJ2-7	TRBD1	CASSLWTGAYEQYF	TGTGCCAGCAGTTTGTGGACAGGGGCCTACGAGCAGTACTTC